These 2 T cell receptor beta chains originate from one sample sequenced in a study of cytomegalovirus exposure and HLA in healthy donors. The PCR ran on 60 Vbeta and 13 Jbeta primers. Profiling relied on immunoSEQ multiplex PCR, and the TCRdb table lists in-frame clones only, not all of them. The sample lists 130,000 to 150,000 clones, roughly 80% occurring once. Sequencing used PBMCs. The origin of the receptors is a man aged 40-50 years in good health and CMV-seropositive.

This chain links TRBV7-6 with TRBJ2-1, with 10 nucleotides matching TRBD1. Looked up from germline, CDR1 is SGHVS and CDR2 is FNYEAQ. V lost 0 bases to trimming and J lost 4 bases; unmatched junction nucleotides: 6. The CDR3 runs to 17 residues. CDR3 loop: CASSLAPDRGVYNEQFF. The CDR3 region has the DNA TGTGCCAGCAGCTTAGCCCCGGACAGGGGGGTTTACAATGAGCAGTTCTTC.

A note on this clone: The sample carries other DNA sequences with the same CDR3. The chain links TRBV13 to TRBJ2-5, with 10 bases aligning to TRBD1. CDR1 and CDR2 (germline): PRHDT, FYEKMQ (reference sequence). This CDR3 has 16 residues. V lost 3 bases to trimming and J lost 4 bases; unmatched junction nucleotides: 8. Here the CDR3 reads CASSLGTGEIGETQYF. In DNA, the CDR3 is TGTGCCAGCAGCTTGGGGACAGGGGAAATTGGAGAGACCCAGTACTTC. The full variable domain, rest sourced from reference TRBV13 and TRBJ2-5, is AAGVIQSPRHLIKEKRETATLKCYPIPRHDTVYWYQQGPGQDPQFLISFYEKMQSDKGSIPDRFSAQQFSDYHSELNMSSLELGDSALYFCASSLGTGEIGETQYFGPGTRLLVL.